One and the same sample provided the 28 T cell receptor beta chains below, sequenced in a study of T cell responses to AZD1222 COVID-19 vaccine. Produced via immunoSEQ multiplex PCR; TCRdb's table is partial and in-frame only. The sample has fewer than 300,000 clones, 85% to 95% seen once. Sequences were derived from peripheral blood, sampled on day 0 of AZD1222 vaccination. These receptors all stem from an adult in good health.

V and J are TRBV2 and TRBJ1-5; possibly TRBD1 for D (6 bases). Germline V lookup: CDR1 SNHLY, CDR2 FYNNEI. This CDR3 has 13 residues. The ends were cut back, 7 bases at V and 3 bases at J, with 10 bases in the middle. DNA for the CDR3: TGTGCCAGCAAACGGGACAACAATCAGCCCCAGCATTTT. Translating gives CASKRDNNQPQHF.

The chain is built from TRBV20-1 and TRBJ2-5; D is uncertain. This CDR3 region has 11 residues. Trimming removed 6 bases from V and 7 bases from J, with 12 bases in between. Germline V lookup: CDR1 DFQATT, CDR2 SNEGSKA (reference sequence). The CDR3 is CSAYSRVTQYF. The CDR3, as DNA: TGCAGTGCCTACAGCCGGGTGACCCAGTACTTC.

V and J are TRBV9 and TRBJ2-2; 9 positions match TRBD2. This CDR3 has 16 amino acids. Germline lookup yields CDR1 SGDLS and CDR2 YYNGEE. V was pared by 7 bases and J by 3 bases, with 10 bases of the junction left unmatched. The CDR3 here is CASGSGLAGYTGELFF. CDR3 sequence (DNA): TGTGCCAGCGGCTCTGGGCTAGCGGGATACACCGGGGAGCTGTTTTTT.

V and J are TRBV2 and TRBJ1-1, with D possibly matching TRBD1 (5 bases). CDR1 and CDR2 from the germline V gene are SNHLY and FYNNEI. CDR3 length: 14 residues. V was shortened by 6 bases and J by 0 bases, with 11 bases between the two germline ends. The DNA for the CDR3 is TGTGCCAGCAGCGCGGGACCGATGAACACTGAAGCTTTCTTT. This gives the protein CASSAGPMNTEAFF.

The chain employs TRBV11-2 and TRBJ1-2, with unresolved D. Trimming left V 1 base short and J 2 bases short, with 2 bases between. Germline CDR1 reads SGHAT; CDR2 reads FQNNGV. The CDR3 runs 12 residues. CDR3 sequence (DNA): TGTGCCAGCAGCTTAGTGAACTATGGCTACACCTTC. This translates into CASSLVNYGYTF.

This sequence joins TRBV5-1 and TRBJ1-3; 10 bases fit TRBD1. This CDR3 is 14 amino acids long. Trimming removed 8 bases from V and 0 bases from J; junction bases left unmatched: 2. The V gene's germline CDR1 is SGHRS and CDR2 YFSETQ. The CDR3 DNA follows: TGCGCCAGTCGACAGGGGGCCTCTGGAAACACCATATATTTT. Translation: CASRQGASGNTIYF.

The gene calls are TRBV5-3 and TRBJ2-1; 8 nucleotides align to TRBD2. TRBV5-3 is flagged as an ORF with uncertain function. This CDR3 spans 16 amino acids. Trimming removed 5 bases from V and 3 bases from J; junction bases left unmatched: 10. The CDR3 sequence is CARSFPGTRFYNEQFF. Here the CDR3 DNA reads TGTGCCAGAAGTTTTCCCGGGACTAGGTTCTACAATGAGCAGTTCTTC.

CDR3 sequence (DNA): TGTGCCAGCAGCTCCAAGCGACTAGCGGGAATAGAGACCCAGTACTTC. The encoded protein is CASSSKRLAGIETQYF. This chain connects TRBV5-4 to TRBJ2-5; 11 positions match TRBD2. Unmatched junction bases numbered 8, after V lost 3 bases and J lost 4 bases. CDR3 length: 16 amino acids. Germline CDR1 is SGHNT and CDR2 is YYREEE (reference sequence).

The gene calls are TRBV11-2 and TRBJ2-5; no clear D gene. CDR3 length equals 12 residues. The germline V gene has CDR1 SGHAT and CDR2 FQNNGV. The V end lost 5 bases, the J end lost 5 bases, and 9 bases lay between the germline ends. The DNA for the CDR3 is TGTGCCAGCAGCCCCTGGTGGGAGACCCAGTACTTC. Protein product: CASSPWWETQYF. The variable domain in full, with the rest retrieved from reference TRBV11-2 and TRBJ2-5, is EAGVAQSPRYKIIEKRQSVAFWCNPISGHATLYWYQQILGQGPKLLIQFQNNGVVDDSQLPKDRFSAERLKGVDSTLKIQPAKLEDSAVYLCASSPWWETQYFGPGTRLLVL.

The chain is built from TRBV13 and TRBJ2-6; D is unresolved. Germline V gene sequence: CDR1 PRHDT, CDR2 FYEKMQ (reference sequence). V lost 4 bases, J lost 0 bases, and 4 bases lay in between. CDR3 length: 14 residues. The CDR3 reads CASSYYSGANVLTF. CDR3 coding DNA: TGTGCCAGCAGCTACTACTCTGGGGCCAACGTCCTGACTTTC.

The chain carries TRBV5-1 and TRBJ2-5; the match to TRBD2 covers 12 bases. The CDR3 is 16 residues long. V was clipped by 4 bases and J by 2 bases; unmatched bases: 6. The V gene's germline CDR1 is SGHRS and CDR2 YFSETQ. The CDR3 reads CASSPGGTSGQETQYF. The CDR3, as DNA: TGCGCCAGCAGCCCTGGGGGGACTAGCGGGCAAGAGACCCAGTACTTC.

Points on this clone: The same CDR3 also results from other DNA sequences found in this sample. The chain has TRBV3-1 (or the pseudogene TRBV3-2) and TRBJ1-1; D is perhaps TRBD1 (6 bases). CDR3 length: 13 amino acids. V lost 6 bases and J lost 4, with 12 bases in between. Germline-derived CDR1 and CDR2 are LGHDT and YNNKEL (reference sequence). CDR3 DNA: TGTGCCAGCAGTCAACAGGGAGGCACTGAAGCTTTCTTT. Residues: CASSQQGGTEAFF.

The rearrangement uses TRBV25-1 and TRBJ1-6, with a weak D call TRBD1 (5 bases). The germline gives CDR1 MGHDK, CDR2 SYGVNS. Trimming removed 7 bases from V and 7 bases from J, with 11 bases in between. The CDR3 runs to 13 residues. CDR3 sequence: CASTIEGNSPLHF. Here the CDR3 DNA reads TGTGCCAGCACTATAGAGGGGAATTCACCCCTCCACTTT.

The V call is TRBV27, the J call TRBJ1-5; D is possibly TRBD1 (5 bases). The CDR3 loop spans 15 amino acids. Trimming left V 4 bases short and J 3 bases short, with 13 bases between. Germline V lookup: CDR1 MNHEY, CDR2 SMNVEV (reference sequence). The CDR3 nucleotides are TGTGCCAGCAGTTCTCGTTCAGGGAACAATCAGCCCCAGCATTTT. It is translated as CASSSRSGNNQPQHF.

As DNA, the CDR3 is TGTGCCAGCAGTGTAAAGGCCTGGACAGATACGCAGTATTTT. This gives the protein CASSVKAWTDTQYF. J is TRBJ2-3 and V is TRBV6-4; D uncertain. V dropped 4 bases and J dropped 3 bases, with 11 bases sitting between them. CDR3 length equals 14 residues. Germline V gives CDR1 MRHNA, CDR2 SNTAGT.

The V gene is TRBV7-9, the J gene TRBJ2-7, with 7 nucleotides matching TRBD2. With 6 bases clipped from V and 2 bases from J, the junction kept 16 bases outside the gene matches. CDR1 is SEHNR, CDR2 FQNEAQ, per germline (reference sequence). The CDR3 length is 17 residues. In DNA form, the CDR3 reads TGTGCCAGCAGTTCGCCCACGGTGGGAGGGTACCCCTACGAGCAGTACTTC. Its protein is CASSSPTVGGYPYEQYF.

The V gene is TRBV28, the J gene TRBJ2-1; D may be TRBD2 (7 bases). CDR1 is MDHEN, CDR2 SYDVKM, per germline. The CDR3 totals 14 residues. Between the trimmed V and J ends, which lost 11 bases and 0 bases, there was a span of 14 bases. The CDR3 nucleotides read TGTGCCTCTGAAGGGGGGGGCTCCTACAATGAGCAGTTCTTC. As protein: CASEGGGSYNEQFF.

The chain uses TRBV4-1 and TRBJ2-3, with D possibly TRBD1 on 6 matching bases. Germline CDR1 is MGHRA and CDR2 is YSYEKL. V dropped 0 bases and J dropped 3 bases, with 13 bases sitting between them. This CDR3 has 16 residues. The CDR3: CASSQDVSQGTDTQYF. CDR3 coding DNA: TGCGCCAGCAGCCAAGACGTTAGCCAGGGGACAGATACGCAGTATTTT.

The CDR3 sequence: CASSTDRVTPLHF. The CDR3 DNA is TGTGCCAGTAGTACGGACAGGGTCACACCCCTCCACTTT. The rearrangement uses TRBV19 and TRBJ1-6; 8 nucleotides line up with TRBD1. Germline V lookup: CDR1 LNHDA, CDR2 SQIVND (reference sequence). This CDR3 has 13 residues. Trimming removed 4 bases from V and 11 bases from J; junction bases left unmatched: 4.

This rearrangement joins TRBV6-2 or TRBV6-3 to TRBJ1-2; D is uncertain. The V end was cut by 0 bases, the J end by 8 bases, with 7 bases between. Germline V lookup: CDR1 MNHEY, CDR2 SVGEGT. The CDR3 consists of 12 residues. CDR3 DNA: TGTGCCAGCAGTTACTCGACGGCGGGCTACACCTTC. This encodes CASSYSTAGYTF.

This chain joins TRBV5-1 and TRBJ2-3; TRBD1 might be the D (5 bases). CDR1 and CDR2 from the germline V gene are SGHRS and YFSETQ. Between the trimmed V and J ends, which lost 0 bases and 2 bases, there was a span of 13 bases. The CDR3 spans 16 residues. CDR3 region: CASSLALGRVTDTQYF. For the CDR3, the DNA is TGCGCCAGCAGCTTGGCCTTGGGCAGGGTCACAGATACGCAGTATTTT. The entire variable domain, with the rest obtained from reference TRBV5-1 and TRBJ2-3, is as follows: KAGVTQTPRYLIKTRGQQVTLSCSPISGHRSVSWYQQTPGQGLQFLFEYFSETQRNKGNFPGRFSGRQFSNSRSEMNVSTLELGDSALYLCASSLALGRVTDTQYFGPGTRLTVL.

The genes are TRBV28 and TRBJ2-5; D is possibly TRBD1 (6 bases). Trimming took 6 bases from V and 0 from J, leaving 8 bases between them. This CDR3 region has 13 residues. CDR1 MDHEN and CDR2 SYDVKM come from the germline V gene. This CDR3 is CASRDSHQETQYF. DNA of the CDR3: TGTGCCAGCAGGGACAGCCACCAAGAGACCCAGTACTTC.

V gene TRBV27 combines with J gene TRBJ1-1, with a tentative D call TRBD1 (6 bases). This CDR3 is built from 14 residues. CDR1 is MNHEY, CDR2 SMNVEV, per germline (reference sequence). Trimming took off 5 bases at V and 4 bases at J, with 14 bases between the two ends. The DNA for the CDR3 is TGTGCCAGCAGTGACCCGGACAGATCCACTGAAGCTTTCTTT. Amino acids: CASSDPDRSTEAFF.

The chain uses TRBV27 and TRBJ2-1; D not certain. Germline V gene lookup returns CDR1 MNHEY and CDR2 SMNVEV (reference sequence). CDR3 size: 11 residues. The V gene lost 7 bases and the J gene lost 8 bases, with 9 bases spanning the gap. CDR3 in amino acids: CASIPGDEQFF. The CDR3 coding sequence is TGTGCCAGCATACCTGGCGATGAGCAGTTCTTC.

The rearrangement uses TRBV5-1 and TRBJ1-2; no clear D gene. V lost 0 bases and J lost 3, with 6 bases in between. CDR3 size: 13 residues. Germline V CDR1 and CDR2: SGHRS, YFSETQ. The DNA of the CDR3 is TGCGCCAGCAGCTTGGGGCAGCACTATGGCTACACCTTC. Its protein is CASSLGQHYGYTF.

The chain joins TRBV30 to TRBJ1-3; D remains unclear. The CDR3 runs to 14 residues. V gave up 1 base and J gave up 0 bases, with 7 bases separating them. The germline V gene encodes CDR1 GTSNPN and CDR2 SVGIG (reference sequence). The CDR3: CAWSATGSGNTIYF. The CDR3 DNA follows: TGTGCCTGGAGTGCGACCGGCTCTGGAAACACCATATATTTT.

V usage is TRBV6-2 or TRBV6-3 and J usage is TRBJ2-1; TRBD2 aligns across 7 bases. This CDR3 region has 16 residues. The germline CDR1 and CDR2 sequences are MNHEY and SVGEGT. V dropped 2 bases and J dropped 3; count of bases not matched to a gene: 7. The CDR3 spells CASSYPAGLIYNEQFF. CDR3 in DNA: TGTGCCAGCAGTTACCCAGCGGGACTAATCTACAATGAGCAGTTCTTC.

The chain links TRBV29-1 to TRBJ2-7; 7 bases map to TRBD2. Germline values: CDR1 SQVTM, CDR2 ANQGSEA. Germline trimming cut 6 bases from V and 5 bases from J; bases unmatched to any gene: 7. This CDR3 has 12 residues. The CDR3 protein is CSVALGGNEQYF. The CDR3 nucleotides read TGCAGCGTGGCCTTGGGGGGGAACGAGCAGTACTTC.